Listed here is a single TCR beta chain. This specimen belongs to a study of OX40 agonist ivuxolimab in advanced cancers. Study at large: Past anti-PD-1, anti-PD-L1 or anti-CTLA-4 therapy was accepted, and 30% to 50% had received some.

This CDR3 has 15 amino acids. Trimming took off 4 bases at V and 4 bases at J, with 17 bases between the two ends. The germline CDR1 and CDR2 sequences are SGHRS and YFSETQ. Here immunoSEQ multiplex PCR was the method, and the copy in TCRdb shows in-frame clones only, minus some. The repertoire holds approximately 80,000 clones, with approximately 94% as singletons. The sequence derives from an adult with an advanced solid tumor such as melanoma, head and neck, liver or kidney cancer. The sample here was CD4+ or CD8+ T cells sorted from blood, taken in a trial of the OX40 agonist ivuxolimab. The V call is TRBV5-1, the J call TRBJ2-5, with D possibly being TRBD1 (5 bases). DNA for the CDR3: TGCGCCAGCAGCACCTCGACTGGGCAGGGAGAGACCCAGTACTTC. Translating it yields CASSTSTGQGETQYF. Full variable domain (rest looked up from reference TRBV5-1 and TRBJ2-5): KAGVTQTPRYLIKTRGQQVTLSCSPISGHRSVSWYQQTPGQGLQFLFEYFSETQRNKGNFPGRFSGRQFSNSRSEMNVSTLELGDSALYLCASSTSTGQGETQYFGPGTRLLVL.